The 14 T cell receptor beta chains listed next were all sequenced from one sample in a study of metastatic and nonmetastatic thyroid tumors. Nobody among the patients had been given any treatment before thyroid surgery. TCRdb re-clonotyped the PCR reads through MiXCR. The sample holds about 93,000 clones, about 12% seen once. What was sequenced was blood. The source of these receptors is a female donor with papillary thyroid cancer or a benign thyroid nodule (not recorded which). Some clones in this sample may be carry-over from other donors' samples.

This clone was detected a few times. Given a much more abundant clone one base away, this may be a read error. The genes are TRBV10-3 and TRBJ1-6, with TRBD1 matching 11 bases. V lost 0 bases, J lost 12 bases, and 7 bases stayed unmatched. The CDR3 is 16 residues long. Germline-derived CDR1 and CDR2 are ENHRY and SYGVKD. DNA for the CDR3: TGTGCCATCAGTGAGTCTGGGACAGGGGGGGATTTACCCCTCCACTTT. Amino acids: CAISESGTGGDLPLHF.

The sample holds a few counts of this clone. The rearrangement joins TRBV5-4 to TRBJ2-6, with no clear D. This CDR3 has 20 amino acids. The germline V gene encodes CDR1 SGHNT and CDR2 YYREEE (reference sequence). The V end was cut by 1 base, the J end by 0 bases, with 20 bases between. The DNA of the CDR3 is TGTGCCAGCAGCTTGTCAGGCCCTTGGGCCGGAGACTCTGGGGCCAACGTCCTGACTTTC. Amino acids: CASSLSGPWAGDSGANVLTF.

This rearrangement joins TRBV6-1 to TRBJ1-6; D gene ambiguous. This CDR3 spans 16 amino acids. V was trimmed by 6 bases and J by 8 bases, leaving 20 bases between them. CDR1 MNHNS and CDR2 SASEGT come from the germline V gene. CDR3: CASSPKGGRRHSPLHF. CDR3 sequence (DNA): TGTGCCAGCAGCCCAAAGGGAGGCCGACGCCATTCACCCCTCCACTTT.

The chain has TRBV27 and TRBJ1-5; D gene unclear. Trimming pared 2 bases from V and 6 bases from J, leaving 14 bases between. Germline loops: CDR1 MNHEY, CDR2 SMNVEV (reference sequence). This CDR3 spans 15 amino acids. CDR3 loop: CASSLVACGGQPQHF. CDR3 sequence (DNA): TGTGCCAGCAGTTTAGTGGCATGTGGCGGTCAGCCCCAGCATTTT.

V and J are TRBV11-2 and TRBJ2-1; D gene unclear. Trimming took 5 bases from V and 5 from J, leaving 10 bases between them. This CDR3 has 13 residues. CDR1 and CDR2 from the germline V gene are SGHAT and FQNNGV. The CDR3 here is CASSPRVDNEQFF. In DNA, the CDR3 is TGTGCCAGCAGCCCCAGAGTAGACAATGAGCAGTTCTTC.

This chain joins TRBV7-9 and TRBJ2-7; perhaps TRBD1 as D (5 bases). V was clipped by 8 bases and J by 7 bases, with 21 bases between them. Germline CDR1 and CDR2: SEHNR and FQNEAQ (reference sequence). This CDR3 contains 14 residues. The CDR3 reads CASQGTGGFGEQYF. CDR3 nucleotide sequence: TGTGCCAGCCAAGGTACAGGCGGTTTTGGGGAGCAGTACTTC.

This clone was picked up many times. The rearrangement links TRBV7-2 to TRBJ1-4; D is possibly TRBD1 (5 bases). The V end lost 3 bases, the J end lost 2 bases, and 10 bases lay between the germline ends. Germline V CDR1 and CDR2: SGHTA, FQGNSA. CDR3 length equals 15 residues. Here the CDR3 reads CASSFVSGTNEKLFF. The CDR3 DNA sequence: TGTGCCAGCAGCTTCGTATCAGGGACTAATGAAAAACTGTTTTTT.

This clone was detected ten times or more. The chain is built from TRBV4-2 and TRBJ1-1; D unclear. V dropped 4 bases and J dropped 3 bases, with 12 bases sitting between them. The germline gives CDR1 LGHNA, CDR2 YNFKEQ. The CDR3 contains 14 residues. CDR3: CASSLLDTDTEAFF. CDR3 nucleotides: TGTGCCAGCAGCCTCCTAGACACGGACACTGAAGCTTTCTTT.

Ten or more counts support this clone. V usage is TRBV12-3 or TRBV12-4 and J usage is TRBJ1-2, with D possibly being TRBD1 (5 bases). V gave up 6 bases and J gave up 2 bases, with 10 bases separating them. The CDR3 is 13 amino acids. Written as DNA, the CDR3 is TGTGCCAGCAGACAGGACGGAAACTATGGCTACACCTTC. Residues: CASRQDGNYGYTF.

This clone appeared many times. The chain recombines TRBV2 with TRBJ2-3, with TRBD2 matching 7 bases. The germline V gene encodes CDR1 SNHLY and CDR2 FYNNEI. This CDR3 has 15 residues. V was clipped by 1 base and J by 4 bases; unmatched bases: 5. In DNA, the CDR3 is TGTGCCAGCAGTGAAGAAGCGGGATGGTCAGATACGCAGTATTTT. Translating gives CASSEEAGWSDTQYF.

This clone was detected a few times. J is TRBJ2-2 and V is TRBV2; 7 positions match TRBD2. The CDR3 spans 16 residues. V was clipped by 7 bases and J by 3 bases; unmatched bases: 11. Germline loops: CDR1 SNHLY, CDR2 FYNNEI. As DNA, the CDR3 is TGTGCCAGCACCGGGTGCGGGAGTATCTACACCGGGGAGCTGTTTTTT. It is translated as CASTGCGSIYTGELFF. Drawing the rest from reference TRBV2 and TRBJ2-2, the complete variable domain is EPEVTQTPSHQVTQMGQEVILRCVPISNHLYFYWYRQILGQKVEFLVSFYNNEISEKSEIFDDQFSVERPDGSNFTLKIRSTKLEDSAMYFCASTGCGSIYTGELFFGEGSRLTVL.

This clone was found many times. The CDR3 DNA sequence: TGTGCCAGCAGCCCCCTTATGGAGAGATCCCAGCAGTACTTC. This codes for CASSPLMERSQQYF. The chain links TRBV7-2 to TRBJ2-7; D gene unclear. CDR1 SGHTA and CDR2 FQGNSA come from the germline V gene. The CDR3 extends over 14 amino acids. The V gene lost 5 bases and the J gene lost 8 bases, with 19 bases spanning the gap.

This clone was counted many times. This chain joins TRBV10-3 and TRBJ1-2; D is unresolved. V lost 4 bases and J 5 bases, leaving 8 bases between the germline ends. This CDR3 has 12 residues. From germline, CDR1 is ENHRY and CDR2 SYGVKD. CDR3 in amino acids: CAISGMGYGYTF. DNA for the CDR3: TGTGCCATCAGTGGGATGGGATATGGCTACACCTTC.

The chain links TRBV6-2 or TRBV6-3 to TRBJ1-1; D is undetermined. V dropped 3 bases and J dropped 5 bases, with 10 bases sitting between them. The CDR3 spans 13 residues. CDR1 is MNHEY, CDR2 SVGEGT, per germline. As DNA, the CDR3 is TGTGCCAGCAGTTATATCCGGGAAACTGAAGCTTTCTTT. Amino acid sequence: CASSYIRETEAFF.